The following is a T cell receptor beta chain sequence with its context. This record comes from a study of identifying expanded T cells in peripheral blood. The germline CDR1 and CDR2 sequences are SQVTM and ANQGSEA. V dropped 6 bases and J dropped 4 bases, with 11 bases sitting between them. This CDR3 region has 12 residues. This table comes from immunoSEQ multiplex PCR, and its TCRdb copy is limited to in-frame clones, with some not included. The sample gives roughly 63,000 clones, about 85% of which show up once; about a fifth is in the top ten. Sequencing was performed on blood. This chain connects TRBV29-1 to TRBJ2-3, with a weak D call TRBD2 (5 bases). The sequence came from a person aged 18-70 years in good health. The CDR3, as DNA: TGCAGCGTCCTAAAGGAGGCAGATACGCAGTATTTT. It translates to CSVLKEADTQYF.